Listed below are T cell receptor beta chains from one sample, sequenced in a study of early T cells in non-severe SARS-CoV-2 infection. Each CDR3 protein gets one entry after TCRdb re-called the 5' RACE reads with MiXCR. The repertoire has about 84,000 distinct CDR3 sequences, 9% to 14% of them found once; the top ten carry roughly 2.6%. Sample: whole blood. These receptors were taken from an adult who was a healthcare worker with PCR-confirmed SARS-CoV-2 infection or an uninfected control (not recorded which). Each CDR3 is given without its conserved first and last residue. Not every row has a clone size; where given, it reads once, few, many or a size class.

CDR3 protein | V gene | clone size | J gene
ASSLGRHEQY | TRBV5-5 | many | TRBJ2-7
SVDGRMGGNTEAF | TRBV29-1 | . | TRBJ1-1
SVIDTSYGYT | TRBV29-1 | . | TRBJ1-2
ASSYSHPGGGGGYT | TRBV6-5 | few | TRBJ1-2
ATSDNPWRGTQF | TRBV10-1 | . | TRBJ2-1
ASASGTDEQF | TRBV18 | few | TRBJ2-1
ASSRVQNTEAF | TRBV7-9 | few | TRBJ1-1
ASREKTEQF | TRBV3-1 | . | TRBJ2-1
ATSDPGTGVGANQPQH | TRBV24-1 | many | TRBJ1-5
ATSSNPPGTENTGELF | TRBV24-1 | many | TRBJ2-2
ASSPLQVNTEAF | TRBV12-3/TRBV12-4 | many | TRBJ1-1
SAREGSGANVLT | TRBV20-1 | . | TRBJ2-6
ASRAGTGGLF | TRBV2 | many | TRBJ1-4
ASSDGDRAYSNQPQH | TRBV2 | . | TRBJ1-5
SARGQPILSGANVLT | TRBV20-1 | many | TRBJ2-6
ASMPGNTIY | TRBV5-1 | many | TRBJ1-3
SVRALGNTEAF | TRBV29-1 | . | TRBJ1-1
ASSTHTGELF | TRBV6-6 | few | TRBJ2-2
ASRLILGTDTQY | TRBV6-5 | few | TRBJ2-3
ASSPDGPGTTYEQY | TRBV27 | . | TRBJ2-7
ASSAGREVGNSPLH | TRBV10-1 | few | TRBJ1-6
ASTPGTSINEQF | TRBV12-3/TRBV12-4 | . | TRBJ2-1
SVPGGPTEAF | TRBV29-1 | few | TRBJ1-1
ATSDQTGKGTEAF | TRBV24-1 | . | TRBJ1-1
ATSRGQPVTEAF | TRBV15 | few | TRBJ1-1
ASSLVSSGSADTQY | TRBV7-2 | . | TRBJ2-3
ASSPGGDSGNTIY | TRBV18 | . | TRBJ1-3
ASSLVAASNTEAF | TRBV5-1 | . | TRBJ1-1
ASSYSWGAGEKLF | TRBV6-5 | . | TRBJ1-4
ASSVSGNEQF | TRBV9 | few | TRBJ2-1
ASSPLAENTEAF | TRBV18 | few | TRBJ1-1
ASGQSMETQY | TRBV10-2 | . | TRBJ2-5
ASSQLGLAGGYEQY | TRBV3-1 | few | TRBJ2-7
SARLGSYNEQF | TRBV29-1 | many | TRBJ2-1
ASSPRSSGELF | TRBV13 | few | TRBJ2-2
ASTNSGRTSGSDGANVLT | TRBV6-2/TRBV6-3 | once | TRBJ2-6
SAYEGAGTHYEQY | TRBV20-1 | many | TRBJ2-7
ASKNREDTEAF | TRBV12-3/TRBV12-4 | many | TRBJ1-1
ASSWGGQGGSKETQY | TRBV28 | few | TRBJ2-5
SASKVIFTEAF | TRBV20-1 | few | TRBJ1-1
SVEGTGGYGYT | TRBV29-1 | few | TRBJ1-2
ASSPYGVMAPEAF | TRBV27 | few | TRBJ1-1
ASSSHRGQSETQY | TRBV5-1 | many | TRBJ2-5
ASSLRTGATYEQY | TRBV9 | many | TRBJ2-7
ASSQPGLAGNEQF | TRBV7-6 | . | TRBJ2-1
ASSRERGGSGNTIY | TRBV7-9 | many | TRBJ1-3
ASSSGGETDTQY | TRBV19 | few | TRBJ2-3
ASRLLRVENTEAF | TRBV28 | few | TRBJ1-1
SASVQVGSGRNNEQF | TRBV20-1 | many | TRBJ2-1
SVVGTTDNEKLF | TRBV29-1 | many | TRBJ1-4
ASSDGLADYNEQF | TRBV6-4 | many | TRBJ2-1
AIKVAGEQETQY | TRBV10-3 | many | TRBJ2-5
SATRGAYEQY | TRBV29-1 | many | TRBJ2-7
ASSSPPGLETQY | TRBV7-6 | many | TRBJ2-5
ASSSLRQGPYEQY | TRBV11-2 | many | TRBJ2-7
ASSPSQRRLG | TRBV28 | many | TRBJ1-5
ASSFMEATEAF | TRBV12-3/TRBV12-4 | . | TRBJ1-1
ASSLAPSGKGTQY | TRBV5-6 | many | TRBJ2-3
SVVVRGSGANVLT | TRBV29-1 | . | TRBJ2-6